Below are 24 T cell receptor beta chains sequenced from a single sample in a study of T cell repertoires in cytomegalovirus infection. TCRdb redid the calling of the reads with MiXCR, one entry per CDR3 protein. This sample has fewer than 700,000 distinct CDR3 sequences; 20% to 25% occur once, and the top ten carry under 8.5%. The sample comprised CD8+ T cells from PBMCs. The receptors derive from a human donor in good health (CMV status not recorded). Some clones in this sample may be carry-over from other donors' samples.

In this sample, this clonotype turned up many times. The V call is TRBV6-5, the J call TRBJ2-7; a weak D match, TRBD1 (6 bases). The CDR3 is 13 residues long. Germline CDR1 reads MNHEY; CDR2 reads SVGAGI. The ends were cut back, 8 bases at V and 3 bases at J, with 14 bases in the middle. The CDR3, as DNA: TGTGCCAGCTCCGGGACATCCGTCTACGAGCAGTACTTC. This translates into CASSGTSVYEQYF.

This clonotype came up a few times. The CDR3 DNA reads TGTGCCAGCAGTGGGACTAGCGGGGGGGCAATCCAGAACTACAATGAGCAGTTCTTC. Translated, it gives CASSGTSGGAIQNYNEQFF. The chain has TRBV2 and TRBJ2-1; the match to TRBD2 covers 15 bases. From germline, CDR1 is SNHLY and CDR2 FYNNEI. The ends lost 4 bases at V and 3 bases at J; junction bases unmatched: 10. CDR3 length equals 19 residues. Supplemented by reference TRBV2 and TRBJ2-1, the full variable domain reads EPEVTQTPSHQVTQMGQEVILRCVPISNHLYFYWYRQILGQKVEFLVSFYNNEISEKSEIFDDQFSVERPDGSNFTLKIRSTKLEDSAMYFCASSGTSGGAIQNYNEQFFGPGTRLTVL.

This clonotype was seen at least ten times. V and J are TRBV7-2 and TRBJ1-2; D remains ambiguous. The germline CDR1 and CDR2 sequences are SGHTA and FQGNSA. The CDR3 consists of 13 residues. V lost 6 bases and J lost 5, with 13 bases in between. The CDR3 reads CASSWQGSYGYTF. The CDR3 DNA reads as TGTGCCAGCAGTTGGCAAGGGAGTTATGGCTACACCTTC.

The sample holds many counts of this clonotype. This rearrangement joins TRBV7-2 to TRBJ2-1; 8 positions agree with TRBD2. The ends lost 8 bases at V and 8 bases at J; junction bases unmatched: 8. Germline CDR1 reads SGHTA; CDR2 reads FQGNSA. The length of the CDR3 is 13 residues. The CDR3 is CASVGGAWDEQFF. CDR3 DNA: TGTGCCAGCGTCGGGGGGGCCTGGGATGAGCAGTTCTTC.

The chain combines TRBV27 with TRBJ2-1, with D perhaps matching TRBD2 (7 bases). Trimming pared 0 bases from V and 10 bases from J, leaving 19 bases between. Germline CDR1 is MNHEY and CDR2 is SMNVEV (reference sequence). The CDR3 sequence is 16 residues long. The CDR3 nucleotides are TGTGCCAGCAGTTTATCGGTGGGGGGGGCCCCCCCCGAGCAGTTCTTC. It specifies CASSLSVGGAPPEQFF.

This clonotype was counted between two and nine times. The chain joins TRBV6-2 or TRBV6-3 to TRBJ1-2, with D tentatively TRBD1 (5 bases). The CDR3 is 12 residues long. V lost 5 bases to trimming and J lost 8 bases, with 12 bases between them. Germline loops: CDR1 MNHEY, CDR2 SVGEGT. The CDR3 DNA follows: TGTGCCAGCAGTCAGAGGGGTTTCGGCTACACCTTC. This translates into CASSQRGFGYTF.

This clonotype occurred many times. This rearrangement joins TRBV11-3 to TRBJ2-1; D is ambiguous. The germline V gene encodes CDR1 SGHNT and CDR2 YENEEA. V lost 1 base to trimming and J lost 10 bases, with 11 bases between them. There are 13 residues in the CDR3. This CDR3 is CASSLVVRTEQFF. In DNA, the CDR3 is TGTGCCAGCAGCTTAGTAGTTAGAACAGAGCAGTTCTTC.

The chain is built from TRBV20-1 and TRBJ2-5; D possibly corresponds to TRBD2 (5 bases). Trimming took 6 bases from V and 0 from J, leaving 14 bases between them. CDR3 length equals 14 residues. Germline V gives CDR1 DFQATT, CDR2 SNEGSKA (reference sequence). CDR3: CSATVLANQETQYF. The CDR3 region has the DNA TGCAGTGCCACCGTGCTAGCTAACCAAGAGACCCAGTACTTC.

The chain is built from TRBV29-1 and TRBJ2-3, with TRBD1 matching 12 bases. CDR1 SQVTM and CDR2 ANQGSEA come from the germline V gene. V lost 7 bases to trimming and J lost 5 bases; unmatched junction nucleotides: 4. The CDR3 has 13 residues. CDR3 bases: TGCAGCGGGGGACAGGGGGCGGAAGATACGCAGTATTTT. It translates to CSGGQGAEDTQYF.

The gene calls are TRBV14 and TRBJ2-1; tentatively, D is TRBD1 (6 bases). The germline V gene has CDR1 SGHDN and CDR2 FVKESK. V gave up 1 base and J gave up 8 bases, with 15 bases separating them. CDR3 length: 15 residues. CDR3 in amino acids: CASSQAYRVHDEQFF. The CDR3 region has the DNA TGTGCCAGCAGCCAAGCCTACAGGGTACACGATGAGCAGTTCTTC. The whole variable domain, remainder taken from reference TRBV14 and TRBJ2-1, is EAGVTQFPSHSVIEKGQTVTLRCDPISGHDNLYWYRRVMGKEIKFLLHFVKESKQDESGMPNNRFLAERTGGTYSTLKVQPAELEDSGVYFCASSQAYRVHDEQFFGPGTRLTVL.

This clonotype was seen a handful of times. The chain links TRBV7-9 to TRBJ2-7; TRBD2 agrees at 13 bases. Germline lookup yields CDR1 SEHNR and CDR2 FQNEAQ (reference sequence). V dropped 5 bases and J dropped 3; count of bases not matched to a gene: 4. The CDR3 totals 15 residues. CDR3 protein: CASSVRTSGGYEQYF. The CDR3 nucleotides are TGTGCCAGCAGCGTCCGGACTAGCGGGGGCTACGAGCAGTACTTC.

The CDR3 DNA reads TGCAGTGCTAGAGAGCTTCACGGCCAGCGGGATGGCTACACCTTC. Translated: CSARELHGQRDGYTF. The V and J genes are TRBV20-1 and TRBJ1-2; D call uncertain. Germline-derived CDR1 and CDR2 are DFQATT and SNEGSKA (reference sequence). The CDR3 sequence is 15 residues long. The V and J ends lost 0 bases and 6 bases respectively, with 17 bases between them.

The chain combines TRBV20-1 with TRBJ2-3; weak D call: TRBD1 (5 bases). Trimming cost V 2 bases and J 4 bases, with 13 bases left between them. The germline CDR1 and CDR2 sequences are DFQATT and SNEGSKA (reference sequence). This CDR3 contains 14 residues. The CDR3 bases are TGCAGTGCTAGACCCCAGGGTTCGGCAGATACGCAGTATTTT. Translated, it gives CSARPQGSADTQYF.

The chain employs TRBV7-6 and TRBJ2-7; D possibly corresponds to TRBD1 (6 bases). Trimming stripped 3 bases from V and 5 bases from J, with 14 bases between. The CDR3 has 14 amino acids. Per the germline V gene, CDR1 is SGHVS and CDR2 is FNYEAQ. CDR3 in DNA: TGTGCCAGCAGCTTTACCTCAGGGGAACACGAGCAGTACTTC. Its translation is CASSFTSGEHEQYF. Based on the CDR3 plus reference TRBV7-6 and TRBJ2-7, the full variable domain is GAGVSQSPRYKVTKRGQDVALRCDPISGHVSLYWYRQALGQGPEFLTYFNYEAQQDKSGLPNDRFSAERPEGSISTLTIQRTEQRDSAMYRCASSFTSGEHEQYFGPGTRLTVT.

The V and J genes are TRBV10-3 and TRBJ2-3; D is perhaps TRBD2 (5 bases). The germline V gene has CDR1 ENHRY and CDR2 SYGVKD. This CDR3 region has 16 residues. Deletions cut 3 bases from V and 2 bases from J, with 15 bases between. CDR3 DNA sequence: TGTGCCATCAGTGATCCCTCGCGAGGGTTCACAGATACGCAGTATTTT. This codes for CAISDPSRGFTDTQYF.

This chain joins TRBV29-1 and TRBJ2-1; unclear D gene. The germline gives CDR1 SQVTM, CDR2 ANQGSEA. The CDR3 consists of 12 residues. Trimming removed 3 bases at V and 2 bases at J, with 5 bases between. The CDR3 here is CSVDTAYNEQFF. Written as DNA, the CDR3 is TGCAGCGTTGATACAGCCTACAATGAGCAGTTCTTC.

This rearrangement joins TRBV2 to TRBJ1-4; no clear D gene. The V and J ends lost 5 bases and 7 bases respectively, with 20 bases between them. The CDR3 is 16 residues long. CDR1 is SNHLY and CDR2 is FYNNEI in the germline V gene. This CDR3 reads CASSSRPGGSTEKLFF. DNA for the CDR3: TGTGCCAGCAGTTCCAGACCCGGCGGGAGTACTGAAAAACTGTTTTTT.

This CDR3 reads CASSLTPRHATNEKLFF. The CDR3 DNA follows: TGTGCCAGCAGCTTAACACCGCGGCACGCAACTAATGAAAAACTGTTTTTT. The gene calls are TRBV7-2 and TRBJ1-4; D uncertain. This CDR3 comprises 17 residues. Looked up from germline, CDR1 is SGHTA and CDR2 is FQGNSA. The V end was cut by 2 bases, the J end by 0 bases, with 13 bases between.

This clonotype was counted only a few times. CDR3 residues: CASSPGQGNSETQYF. CDR3 in DNA: TGTGCCAGCAGCCCAGGACAGGGGAATTCGGAGACCCAGTACTTC. V is TRBV9 and J is TRBJ2-5, with 9 bases identical to TRBD1. With V trimmed by 4 bases and J by 5 bases, 9 bases remained unmatched. Germline V CDR1 and CDR2: SGDLS, YYNGEE. This CDR3 is built from 15 residues.

Note on this clonotype: A much bigger clone sits one base away, suggesting this may be a read error. The chain carries TRBV11-2 and TRBJ2-2; possibly TRBD2 for D (5 bases). V was clipped by 3 bases and J by 4 bases, with 9 bases between them. The CDR3 length is 14 residues. Germline CDR1 is SGHAT and CDR2 is FQNNGV. Here the CDR3 reads CASSFGVRTGELFF. CDR3 coding DNA: TGTGCCAGCAGCTTCGGGGTTCGCACCGGGGAGCTGTTTTTT.

This clonotype came up many times. The chain couples TRBV28 to TRBJ2-2, with 7 bases identical to TRBD1. The CDR3 is made up of 14 amino acids. V shed 11 bases and J 2 bases; nucleotides not matched to a gene: 8. Looked up from germline, CDR1 is MDHEN and CDR2 is SYDVKM. CDR3 DNA: TGTGCCGGTAGAAGGGGGCGAAACACCGGGGAGCTGTTTTTT. Its translation is CAGRRGRNTGELFF.

This clonotype showed up just a few times. The DNA of the CDR3 is TGCGCCAGCAGCCAAGACCAGGGGGCTGGAAACACCATATATTTT. Its protein product is CASSQDQGAGNTIYF. The chain is built from TRBV4-3 and TRBJ1-3, with 7 bases identical to TRBD1. Unmatched junction bases numbered 1, after V lost 0 bases and J lost 2 bases. CDR1 and CDR2 (germline): LGHNA, YSLEER. The CDR3 has 15 amino acids.

V is TRBV7-9 and J is TRBJ2-3; D unresolved. Looked up from germline, CDR1 is SEHNR and CDR2 is FQNEAQ (reference sequence). The V gene lost 3 bases and the J gene lost 2 bases, with 9 bases spanning the gap. This CDR3 is 14 amino acids long. DNA for the CDR3: TGTGCCAGCAGCTTCCTGATCAACACAGATACGCAGTATTTT. This encodes CASSFLINTDTQYF.

The rearrangement joins TRBV28 to TRBJ2-1, with D unresolved. Between the trimmed V and J ends, which lost 6 bases and 2 bases, there was a span of 14 bases. The CDR3 runs 15 residues. CDR1 and CDR2 from the germline V gene are MDHEN and SYDVKM. The CDR3 loop is CASSPRTAPYNEQFF. CDR3 in DNA: TGTGCCAGCAGCCCCCGGACGGCTCCCTACAATGAGCAGTTCTTC.